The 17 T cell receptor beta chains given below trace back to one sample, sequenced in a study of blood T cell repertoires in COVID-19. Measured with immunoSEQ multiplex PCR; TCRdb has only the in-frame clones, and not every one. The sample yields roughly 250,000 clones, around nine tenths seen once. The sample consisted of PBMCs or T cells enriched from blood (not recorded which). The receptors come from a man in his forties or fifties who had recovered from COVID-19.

CDR3 bases: TGTGCCAGCAGCCGCCTATCGGGGAACGAGCAGTACTTC. Encoded protein: CASSRLSGNEQYF. The chain is built from TRBV7-8 and TRBJ2-7; D perhaps matches TRBD2 (5 bases). This CDR3 comprises 13 residues. With 5 bases removed from V and 5 bases from J, the gap between germline ends came to 13 bases. CDR1 is SGHVS and CDR2 is FQNEAQ in the germline V gene. Full variable domain (missing parts from reference TRBV7-8 and TRBJ2-7): GAGVSQSPRYKVAKRGQDVALRCDPISGHVSLFWYQQALGQGPEFLTYFQNEAQLDKSGLPSDRFFAERPEGSVSTLKIQRTQQEDSAVYLCASSRLSGNEQYFGPGTRLTVT.

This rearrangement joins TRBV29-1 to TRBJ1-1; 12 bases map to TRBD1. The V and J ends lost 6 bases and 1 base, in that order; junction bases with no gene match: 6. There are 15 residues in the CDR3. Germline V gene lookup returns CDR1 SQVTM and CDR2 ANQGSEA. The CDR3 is CSVTGQGAKNTEAFF. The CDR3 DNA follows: TGCAGCGTGACGGGACAGGGGGCGAAGAACACTGAAGCTTTCTTT.

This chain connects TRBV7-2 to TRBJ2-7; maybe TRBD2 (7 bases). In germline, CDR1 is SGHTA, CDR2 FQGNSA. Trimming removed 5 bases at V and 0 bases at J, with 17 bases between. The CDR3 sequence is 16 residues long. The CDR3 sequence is CASSPWRGTNSYEQYF. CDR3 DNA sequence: TGTGCCAGCAGCCCCTGGAGGGGGACTAACTCCTACGAGCAGTACTTC.

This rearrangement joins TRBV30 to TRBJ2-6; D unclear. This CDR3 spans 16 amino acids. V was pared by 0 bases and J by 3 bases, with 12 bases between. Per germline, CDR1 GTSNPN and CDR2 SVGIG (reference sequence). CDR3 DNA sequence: TGTGCCTGGAGTGTTGATGGCCCGGGTGGGGCCAACGTCCTGACTTTC. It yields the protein CAWSVDGPGGANVLTF.

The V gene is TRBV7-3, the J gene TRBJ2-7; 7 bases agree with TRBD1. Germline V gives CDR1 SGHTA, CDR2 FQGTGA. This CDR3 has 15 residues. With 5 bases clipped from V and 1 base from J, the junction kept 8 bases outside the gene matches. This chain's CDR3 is CASSPLGGGSYEQYF. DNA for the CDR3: TGTGCCAGCAGCCCGTTAGGGGGCGGTTCCTACGAGCAGTACTTC.

The CDR3 sequence: CASSLSDRSTDTQYF. CDR3 coding DNA: TGTGCCAGCAGCTTGTCTGACAGGAGCACAGATACGCAGTATTTT. The chain is built from TRBV5-5 and TRBJ2-3; weak D call: TRBD1 (6 bases). V dropped 1 base and J dropped 0 bases, with 9 bases sitting between them. The CDR3 contains 15 residues. Germline-derived CDR1 and CDR2 are SGHKS and YYEKEE (reference sequence).

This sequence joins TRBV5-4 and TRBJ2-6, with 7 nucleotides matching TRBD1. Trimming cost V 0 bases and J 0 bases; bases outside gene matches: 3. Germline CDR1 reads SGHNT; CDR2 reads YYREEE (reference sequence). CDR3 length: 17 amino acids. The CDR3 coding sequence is TGTGCCAGCAGCTTGGGACAGGGTTACTCTGGGGCCAACGTCCTGACTTTC. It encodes CASSLGQGYSGANVLTF.

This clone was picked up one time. CDR3 in amino acids: CASSRPSGQGTGERYEQYF. The CDR3 DNA sequence: TGTGCCAGCAGCCGCCCGTCGGGACAGGGGACGGGAGAAAGGTACGAGCAGTACTTC. The gene calls are TRBV7-9 and TRBJ2-7; 10 nucleotides agree with TRBD1. CDR1 and CDR2 (germline): SEHNR, FQNEAQ (reference sequence). The CDR3 runs to 19 residues. Trimming cost V 5 bases and J 4 bases; bases outside gene matches: 20.

The DNA for the CDR3 is TGTGCCAGCAGCTTAGCCCAACTAGCGACCAACGGCGATGAGCAGTTCTTC. Translating gives CASSLAQLATNGDEQFF. The gene calls are TRBV7-9 and TRBJ2-1, with 7 nucleotides matching TRBD2. The V segment lost 0 bases and the J segment 8 bases; nucleotides outside the gene matches: 13. In germline, CDR1 is SEHNR, CDR2 FQNEAQ (reference sequence). The CDR3 loop spans 17 amino acids.

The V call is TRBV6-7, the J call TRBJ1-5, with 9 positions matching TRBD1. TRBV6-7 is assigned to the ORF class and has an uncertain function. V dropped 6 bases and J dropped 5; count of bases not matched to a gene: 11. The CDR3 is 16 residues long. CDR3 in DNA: TGTGCCAGCAGCCGAATGCGGGACAGGGACTATCAGCCCCAGCATTTT. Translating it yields CASSRMRDRDYQPQHF.

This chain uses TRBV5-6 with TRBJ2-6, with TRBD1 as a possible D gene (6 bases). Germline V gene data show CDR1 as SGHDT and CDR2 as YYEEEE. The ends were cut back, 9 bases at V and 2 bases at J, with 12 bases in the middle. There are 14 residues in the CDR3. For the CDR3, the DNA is TGTGCCACCTCCGGGACACCTGGGGCCAACGTCCTGACTTTC. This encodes CATSGTPGANVLTF. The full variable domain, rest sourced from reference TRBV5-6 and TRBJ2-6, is DAGVTQSPTHLIKTRGQQVTLRCSPKSGHDTVSWYQQALGQGPQFIFQYYEEEERQRGNFPDRFSGHQFPNYSSELNVNALLLGDSALYLCATSGTPGANVLTFGAGSRLTVL.

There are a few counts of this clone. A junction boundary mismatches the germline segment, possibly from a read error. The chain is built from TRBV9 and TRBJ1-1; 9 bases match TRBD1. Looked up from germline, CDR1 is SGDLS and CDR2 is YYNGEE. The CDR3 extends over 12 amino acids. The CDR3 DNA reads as TGTGCCAGCAGCGTAGGAGGGACAGGGCCTCACTTT. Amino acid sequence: CASSVGGTGPHF.

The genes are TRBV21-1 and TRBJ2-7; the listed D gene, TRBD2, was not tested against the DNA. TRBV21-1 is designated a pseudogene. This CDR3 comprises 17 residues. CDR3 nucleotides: TGTGCCAGCAGCAAAGAGGGACTAGCGGGAGTACCCTACGAGCAGTACTTC. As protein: CASSKEGLAGVPYEQYF.

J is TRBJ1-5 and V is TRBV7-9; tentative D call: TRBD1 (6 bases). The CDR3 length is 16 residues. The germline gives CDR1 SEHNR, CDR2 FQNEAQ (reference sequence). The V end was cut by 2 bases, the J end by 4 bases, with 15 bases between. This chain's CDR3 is CASSLSWGRSNQPQHF. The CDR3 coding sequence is TGTGCCAGCAGCTTATCTTGGGGGCGGTCTAATCAGCCCCAGCATTTT.

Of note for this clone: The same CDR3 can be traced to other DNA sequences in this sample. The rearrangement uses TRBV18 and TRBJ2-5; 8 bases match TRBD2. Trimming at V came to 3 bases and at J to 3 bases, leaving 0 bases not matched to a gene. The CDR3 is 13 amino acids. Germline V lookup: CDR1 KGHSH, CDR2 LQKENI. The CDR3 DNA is TGTGCCAGCTCACCGGGACTAGAAGAGACCCAGTACTTC. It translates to CASSPGLEETQYF.

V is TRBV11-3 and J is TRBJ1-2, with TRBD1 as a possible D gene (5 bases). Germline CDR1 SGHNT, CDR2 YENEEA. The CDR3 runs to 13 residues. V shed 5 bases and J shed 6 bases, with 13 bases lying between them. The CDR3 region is CASSTRQQNGYTF. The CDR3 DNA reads TGTGCCAGCAGCACCCGACAGCAAAATGGCTACACCTTC.

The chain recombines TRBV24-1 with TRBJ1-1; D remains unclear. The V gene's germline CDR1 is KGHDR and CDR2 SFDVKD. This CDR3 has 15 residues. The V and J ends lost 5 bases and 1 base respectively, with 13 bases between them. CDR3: CATSGPLAANTEAFF. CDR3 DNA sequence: TGTGCCACCAGTGGACCCTTGGCGGCGAACACTGAAGCTTTCTTT.